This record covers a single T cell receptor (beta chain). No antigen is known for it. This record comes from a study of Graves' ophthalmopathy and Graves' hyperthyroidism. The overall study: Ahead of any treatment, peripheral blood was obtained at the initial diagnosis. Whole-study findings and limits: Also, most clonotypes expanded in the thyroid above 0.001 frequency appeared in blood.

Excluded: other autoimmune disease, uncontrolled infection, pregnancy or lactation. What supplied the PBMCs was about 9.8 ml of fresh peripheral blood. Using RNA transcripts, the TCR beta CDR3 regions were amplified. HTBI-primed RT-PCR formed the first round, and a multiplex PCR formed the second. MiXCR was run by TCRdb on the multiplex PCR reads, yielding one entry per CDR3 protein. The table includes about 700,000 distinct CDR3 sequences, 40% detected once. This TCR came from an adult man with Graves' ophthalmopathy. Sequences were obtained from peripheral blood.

This CDR3 reads CASSLWLGEQYF. For the CDR3, the DNA is TGTGCCAGCAGCTTATGGTTAGGGGAGCAGTACTTC. The V and J genes are TRBV7-9 and TRBJ2-7; the D is unclear. Germline-derived CDR1 and CDR2 are SEHNR and FQNEAQ (reference sequence). The length of the CDR3 is 12 residues. V was shortened by 2 bases and J by 7 bases, with 9 bases between the two germline ends.